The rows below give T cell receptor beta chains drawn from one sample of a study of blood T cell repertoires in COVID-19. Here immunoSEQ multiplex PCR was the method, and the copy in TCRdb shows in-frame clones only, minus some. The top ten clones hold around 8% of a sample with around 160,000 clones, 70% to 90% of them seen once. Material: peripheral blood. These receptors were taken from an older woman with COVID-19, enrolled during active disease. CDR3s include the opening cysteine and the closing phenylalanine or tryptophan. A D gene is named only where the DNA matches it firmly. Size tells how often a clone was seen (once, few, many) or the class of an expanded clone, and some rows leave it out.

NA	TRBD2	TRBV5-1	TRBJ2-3	CASSLSGDGANTDTQYF	TGCGCCAGCAGCTTGAGCGGGGATGGGGCGAACACAGATACGCAGTATTTT
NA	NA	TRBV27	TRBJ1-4	CASSFKRVNEKLFF	TGTGCCAGCAGTTTCAAGCGGGTTAATGAAAAACTGTTTTTT
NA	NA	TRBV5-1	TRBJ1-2	CASSLDGGYGYTF	TGCGCCAGCAGCTTGGACGGGGGCTATGGCTACACCTTC
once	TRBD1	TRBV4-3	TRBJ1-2	CASSQVGTERIYGYTF	TGCGCCAGCAGCCAAGTTGGGACAGAACGTATCTATGGCTACACCTTC
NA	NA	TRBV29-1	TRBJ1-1	CSLGTQNTEAFF	TGCAGCTTAGGGACACAGAACACTGAAGCTTTCTTT
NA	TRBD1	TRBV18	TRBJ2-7	CASSRPPGQGKYEQYF	TGTGCCAGCTCACGGCCGCCGGGACAGGGGAAATACGAGCAGTACTTC
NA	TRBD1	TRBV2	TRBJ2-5	CASRAPRDRGMETQYF	TGTGCCAGCCGCGCGCCACGGGACAGGGGTATGGAGACCCAGTACTTC
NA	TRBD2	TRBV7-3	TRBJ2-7	CASSRHGGAYEQYF	TGTGCCAGCAGCAGACACGGGGGGGCCTACGAGCAGTACTTC
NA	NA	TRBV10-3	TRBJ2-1	CAISETIGREQFF	TGTGCCATCAGCGAAACTATTGGCCGTGAGCAGTTCTTC
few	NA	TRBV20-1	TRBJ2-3	CSAPQSDTQYF	TGCAGTGCTCCGCAGTCAGATACGCAGTATTTT
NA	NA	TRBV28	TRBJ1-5	CASTFGAGLIAQHF	TGTGCCAGCACCTTTGGGGCAGGGTTAATAGCCCAGCATTTT
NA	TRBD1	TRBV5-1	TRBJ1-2	CASRRGQDDVNYGYTF	TGCGCCAGCAGGAGAGGACAGGACGACGTTAACTATGGCTACACCTTC
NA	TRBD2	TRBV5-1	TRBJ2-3	CASSSIIPGLAGADTQYF	TGCGCCAGCAGCTCGATTATACCGGGACTAGCGGGGGCAGATACGCAGTATTTT
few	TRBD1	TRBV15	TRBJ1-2	CATSRDRGQGAGAPYGYTF	TGTGCCACCAGCAGAGATCGGGGACAGGGGGCGGGGGCCCCCTATGGCTACACCTTC
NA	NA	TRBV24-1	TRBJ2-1	CATSAPGSNEQFF	TGTGCCACCAGTGCCCCCGGGAGCAATGAGCAGTTCTTC
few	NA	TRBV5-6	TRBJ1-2	CASSGDPNRVYGYTF	TGTGCCAGCAGCGGAGACCCAAACCGCGTCTATGGCTACACCTTC
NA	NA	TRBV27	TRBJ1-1	CASSSVTEAFF	TGTGCCAGCAGTTCAGTCACTGAAGCTTTCTTT
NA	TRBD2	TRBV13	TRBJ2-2	CASSFSGGNTGELFF	TGTGCCAGCAGCTTTAGCGGGGGGAACACCGGGGAGCTGTTTTTT
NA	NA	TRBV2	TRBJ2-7	CASSSPYSYYEQYF	TGTGCCAGCAGTTCACCCTACTCTTACTACGAGCAGTACTTC
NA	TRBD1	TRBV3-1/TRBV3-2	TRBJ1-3	CASSEGQGRSTIYF	TGTGCCAGCAGCGAGGGACAGGGGCGAAGCACCATATATTTT
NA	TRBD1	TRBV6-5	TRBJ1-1	CASRSDRGSEAFF	TGTGCCAGCAGGTCCGACAGGGGCTCTGAAGCTTTCTTT
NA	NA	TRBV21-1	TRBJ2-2	CASSTLAGFRNTGELFF	TGTGCCAGCAGCACCCTAGCGGGTTTTAGAAACACCGGGGAGCTGTTTTTT
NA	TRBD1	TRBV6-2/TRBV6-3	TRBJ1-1	CASSYLPGQGAKAFF	TGTGCCAGCAGTTACCTCCCGGGACAGGGGGCGAAGGCTTTCTTT
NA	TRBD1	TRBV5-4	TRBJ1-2	CASSLENRGRGYTF	TGTGCCAGCAGCTTAGAAAACAGGGGACGCGGCTACACCTTC
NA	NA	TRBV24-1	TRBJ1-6	CATSDLEGSPLHF	TGTGCCACCAGTGATTTGGAGGGTTCACCCCTCCACTTT
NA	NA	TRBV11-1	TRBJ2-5	CASSLRETQYF	TGTGCCAGCAGCTTGAGAGAGACCCAGTACTTC
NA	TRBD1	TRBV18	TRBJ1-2	CASRPGTVNYGYTF	TGTGCCAGCCGTCCCGGGACAGTCAACTATGGCTACACCTTC
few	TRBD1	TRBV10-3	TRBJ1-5	CAISAETGLNQPQHF	TGTGCCATCAGTGCAGAGACAGGGCTTAATCAGCCCCAGCATTTT
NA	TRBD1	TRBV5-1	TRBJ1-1	CASSERTGLNTEAFF	TGCGCCAGCAGCGAACGGACAGGGCTGAACACTGAAGCTTTCTTT
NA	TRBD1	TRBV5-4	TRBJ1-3	CASSSIEDRLLSGNTIYF	TGTGCCAGCAGCTCTATAGAGGACAGGTTGCTCTCTGGAAACACCATATATTTT
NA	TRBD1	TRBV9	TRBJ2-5	CASSSRTGGRETQYF	TGTGCCAGCAGCTCCCGGACAGGGGGTCGGGAGACCCAGTACTTC
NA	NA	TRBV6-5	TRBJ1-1	CASSRGGMNTEAFF	TGTGCCAGCAGTAGGGGGGGGATGAACACTGAAGCTTTCTTT
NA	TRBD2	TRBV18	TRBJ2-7	CASSPAGTSLLGQYF	TGTGCCAGCTCACCGGCCGGGACTAGTCTCCTAGGGCAGTACTTC
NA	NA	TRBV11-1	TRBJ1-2	CASSFRDGYTF	TGTGCCAGCAGCTTTCGGGATGGCTACACCTTC
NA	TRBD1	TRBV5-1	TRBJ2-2	CASSPTGIDTGELFF	TGCGCCAGCAGCCCGACAGGGATTGACACCGGGGAGCTGTTTTTT
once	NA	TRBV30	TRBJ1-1	CAFRGSEAFF	TGTGCCTTTCGAGGGTCTGAAGCTTTCTTT
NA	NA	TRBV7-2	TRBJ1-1	CASSLQGGNTEAFF	TGTGCCAGCAGCCTTCAGGGTGGGAACACTGAAGCTTTCTTT
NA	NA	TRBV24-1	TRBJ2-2	CATSGEGELFF	TGTGCCACCAGCGGGGAAGGGGAGCTGTTTTTT
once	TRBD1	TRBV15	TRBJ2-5	CATSGQGARRETQYF	TGTGCCACCAGCGGACAGGGGGCGAGACGGGAGACCCAGTACTTC
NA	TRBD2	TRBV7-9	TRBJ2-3	CASSLGSWLAVLSTDTQYF	TGTGCCAGCAGCTTAGGCAGTTGGCTAGCGGTACTTAGCACAGATACGCAGTATTTT
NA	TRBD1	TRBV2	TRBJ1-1	CASSGLNRGLNTEAFF	TGTGCCAGCAGTGGCCTGAACAGGGGGCTGAACACTGAAGCTTTCTTT
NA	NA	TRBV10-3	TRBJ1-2	CAISDSSSKGYGYTF	TGTGCCATCAGCGACAGCTCCTCTAAGGGCTATGGCTACACCTTC
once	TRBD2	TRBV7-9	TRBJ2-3	CASSFGGGASDTQYF	TGTGCCAGCAGCTTCGGCGGGGGGGCCTCAGATACGCAGTATTTT
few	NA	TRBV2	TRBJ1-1	CASSETGNTEAFF	TGTGCCAGCAGTGAAACAGGGAATACTGAAGCTTTCTTT
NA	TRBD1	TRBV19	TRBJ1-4	CASSPDREKGIGEKLFF	TGTGCCAGTAGTCCGGACAGGGAAAAAGGGATTGGTGAAAAACTGTTTTTT
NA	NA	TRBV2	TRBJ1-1	CASSFQGSLNTEAFF	TGTGCCAGCAGTTTTCAGGGGAGCTTGAACACTGAAGCTTTCTTT
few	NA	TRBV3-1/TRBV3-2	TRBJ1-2	CASSQDRSPHYGYTF	TGTGCCAGCAGCCAAGATAGGAGTCCGCACTATGGCTACACCTTC
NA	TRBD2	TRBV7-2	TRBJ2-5	CASSLYGTKETQYF	TGTGCCAGCAGCCTTTACGGGACTAAGGAGACCCAGTACTTC
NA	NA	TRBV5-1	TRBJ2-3	CASSLPAPLETDTQYF	TGCGCCAGCAGCTTGCCGGCTCCCCTGGAGACAGATACGCAGTATTTT
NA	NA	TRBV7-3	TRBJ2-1	CASSSAGTTYNEQFF	TGTGCCAGCAGCTCCGCCGGGACAACCTACAATGAGCAGTTCTTC
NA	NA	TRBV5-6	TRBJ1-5	CASSRGGIGQPQHF	TGTGCCAGCAGCCGTGGGGGGATAGGGCAGCCCCAGCATTTT
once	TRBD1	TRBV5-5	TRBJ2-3	CASSPGQGKADTQYF	TGTGCCAGCAGCCCTGGACAGGGGAAGGCAGATACGCAGTATTTT
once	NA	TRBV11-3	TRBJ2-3	CASSPARGSDTQYF	TGTGCCAGTTCGCCAGCTCGCGGGTCAGATACGCAGTATTTT
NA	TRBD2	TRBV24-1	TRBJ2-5	CATSDLRYPSGGAPQETQYF	TGTGCCACCAGTGATTTGAGGTACCCCAGCGGGGGGGCCCCCCAAGAGACCCAGTACTTC
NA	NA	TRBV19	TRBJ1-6	CASSTHREARPLSLHF	TGTGCCAGTAGTACCCACAGGGAAGCTCGACCGCTATCCCTCCACTTT
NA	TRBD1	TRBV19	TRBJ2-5	CASRDTGVETQYF	TGTGCCAGTAGGGACACAGGGGTAGAGACCCAGTACTTC
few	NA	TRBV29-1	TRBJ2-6	CSVRETRMFSGANVLTF	TGCAGCGTGAGAGAGACAAGAATGTTCTCTGGGGCCAACGTCCTGACTTTC